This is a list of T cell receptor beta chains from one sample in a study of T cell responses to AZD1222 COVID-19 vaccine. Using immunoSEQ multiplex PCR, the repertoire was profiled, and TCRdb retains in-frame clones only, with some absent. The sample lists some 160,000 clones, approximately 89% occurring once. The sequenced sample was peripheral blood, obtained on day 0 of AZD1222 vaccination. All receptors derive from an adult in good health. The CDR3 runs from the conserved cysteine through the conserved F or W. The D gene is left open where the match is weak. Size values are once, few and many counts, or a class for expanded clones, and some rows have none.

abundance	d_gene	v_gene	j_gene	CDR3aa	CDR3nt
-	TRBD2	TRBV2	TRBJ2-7	CASSGFAGGGEQYF	TGTGCCAGCAGCGGCTTCGCGGGAGGAGGCGAGCAGTACTTC
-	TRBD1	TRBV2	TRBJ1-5	CASSYTGELNQPQHF	TGTGCCAGCAGTTATACAGGGGAACTCAATCAGCCCCAGCATTTT
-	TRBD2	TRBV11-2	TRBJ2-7	CASSPGLAGWLAHEQYF	TGTGCCAGCAGCCCGGGACTAGCGGGATGGTTAGCCCACGAGCAGTACTTC
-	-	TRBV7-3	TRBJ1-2	CASSPQGGLSYGYTF	TGTGCCAGCAGCCCACAAGGGGGGCTAAGCTATGGCTACACCTTC
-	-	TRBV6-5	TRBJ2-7	CASSYSRGSYEQYF	TGTGCCAGCAGTTACTCCAGGGGCTCCTACGAGCAGTACTTC
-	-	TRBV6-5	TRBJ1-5	CASSFEQPQHF	TGTGCCAGCAGTTTCGAACAGCCCCAGCATTTT
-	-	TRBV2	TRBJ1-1	CARSPGGTRNTEAFF	TGTGCCAGAAGCCCGGGGGGGACAAGGAACACTGAAGCTTTCTTT
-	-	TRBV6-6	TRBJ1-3	CASSPDSSSGNTIYF	TGTGCCAGCAGCCCAGACTCGAGCTCTGGAAACACCATATATTTT
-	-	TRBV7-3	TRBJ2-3	CATTNTDTQYF	TGTGCCACCACTAACACAGATACGCAGTATTTT
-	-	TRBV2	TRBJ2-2	CASSAWPHTGELFF	TGTGCCAGCAGTGCGTGGCCTCACACCGGGGAGCTGTTTTTT
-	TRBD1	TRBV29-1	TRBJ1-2	CSVTGTETNYGYTF	TGCAGCGTTACCGGGACAGAGACTAACTATGGCTACACCTTC
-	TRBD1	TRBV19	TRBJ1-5	CASINERPTPGTGGSRKNQPQHF	TGTGCCAGTATCAACGAACGGCCCACTCCTGGGACAGGAGGGTCCCGTAAAAATCAGCCCCAGCATTTT
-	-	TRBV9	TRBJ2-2	CASSSRVAANTGELFF	TGTGCCAGCAGCTCCCGGGTGGCCGCGAACACCGGGGAGCTGTTTTTT
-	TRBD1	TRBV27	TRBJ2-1	CASSPPPGQGILSSYNEQFF	TGTGCCAGCAGTCCACCGCCGGGACAGGGAATTTTGAGCTCCTACAATGAGCAGTTCTTC
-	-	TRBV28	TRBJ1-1	CASRAVMNTEAFF	TGTGCCAGCAGGGCAGTCATGAACACTGAAGCTTTCTTT
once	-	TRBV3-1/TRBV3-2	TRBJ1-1	CASSQAGSLGNTEAFF	TGTGCCAGCAGCCAAGCGGGATCACTTGGGAACACTGAAGCTTTCTTT
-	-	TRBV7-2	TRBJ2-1	CASSLDNGPYNEQFF	TGTGCCAGCAGCTTAGATAATGGCCCCTACAATGAGCAGTTCTTC
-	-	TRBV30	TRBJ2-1	CAWKGLLNEQFF	TGTGCCTGGAAGGGACTGCTCAATGAGCAGTTCTTC
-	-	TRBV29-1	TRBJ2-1	CSVEGVGHNEQFF	TGCAGCGTTGAGGGGGTGGGACACAATGAGCAGTTCTTC
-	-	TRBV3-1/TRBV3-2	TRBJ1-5	CASSQDRAGPNQPQHF	TGTGCCAGCAGCCAAGATAGGGCAGGACCCAATCAGCCCCAGCATTTT
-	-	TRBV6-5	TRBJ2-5	CASSYSLRGGETQYF	TGTGCCAGCAGTTACTCCCTCAGGGGTGGAGAGACCCAGTACTTC
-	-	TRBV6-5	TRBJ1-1	CASNLLGNTEAFF	TGTGCCAGCAACCTACTCGGGAACACTGAAGCTTTCTTT
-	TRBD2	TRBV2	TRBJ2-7	CASSRPRLAPSSYEQYF	TGTGCCAGCAGTCGTCCGAGACTAGCTCCCAGCTCCTACGAGCAGTACTTC
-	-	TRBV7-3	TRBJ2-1	CASSSPKGTQFF	TGTGCCAGCAGCTCGCCTAAGGGGACGCAGTTCTTC
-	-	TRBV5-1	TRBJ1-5	CASSPGPSRREGQPQHF	TGCGCCAGCAGCCCCGGGCCGAGTAGGAGAGAAGGACAGCCCCAGCATTTT
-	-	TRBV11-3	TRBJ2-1	CASSPTLGNSYNEQFF	TGTGCCAGCAGCCCTACGCTGGGCAACTCCTACAATGAGCAGTTCTTC
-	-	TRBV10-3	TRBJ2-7	CAISGDGSYEQYF	TGTGCCATCAGTGGAGACGGTTCCTACGAGCAGTACTTC
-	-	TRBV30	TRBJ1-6	CAWSPGGANSPLHF	TGTGCCTGGAGCCCGGGGGGGGCTAATTCACCCCTCCACTTT
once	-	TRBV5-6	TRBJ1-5	CASSWGVGHSNQPQHF	TGTGCCAGCAGCTGGGGGGTTGGTCATAGCAATCAGCCCCAGCATTTT
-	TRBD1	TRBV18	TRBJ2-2	CASSPKLGQGARELFF	TGTGCCAGCTCACCGAAATTGGGACAGGGGGCGCGAGAGCTGTTTTTT
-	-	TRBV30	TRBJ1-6	CAWSSDGNSPLHF	TGTGCCTGGAGTTCGGACGGCAATTCACCCCTCCACTTT
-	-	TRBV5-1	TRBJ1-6	CASMVGGTGATPLHF	TGCGCCAGCATGGTGGGTGGAACGGGCGCGACACCCCTCCACTTT
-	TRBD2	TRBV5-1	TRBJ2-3	CASSLGLAGGTDTQYF	TGCGCCAGCAGCTTGGGACTAGCGGGAGGCACAGATACGCAGTATTTT
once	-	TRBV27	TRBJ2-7	CASSLPGSYEQYF	TGTGCCAGCAGTTTACCAGGCTCCTACGAGCAGTACTTC
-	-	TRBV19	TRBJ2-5	CASSMHRLDRAETQYF	TGTGCCAGTAGTATGCATCGATTGGATAGGGCAGAGACCCAGTACTTC
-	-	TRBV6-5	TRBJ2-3	CASRRTASTDTQYF	TGTGCCAGCAGACGGACAGCTAGCACAGATACGCAGTATTTT
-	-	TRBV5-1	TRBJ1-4	CASSLWGDHNEKLFF	TGCGCCAGCAGCTTGTGGGGGGATCATAATGAAAAACTGTTTTTT
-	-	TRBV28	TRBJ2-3	CASSLRNPDTQYF	TGTGCCAGCAGTTTAAGAAACCCAGATACGCAGTATTTT
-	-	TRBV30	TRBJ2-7	CAWRSTYEQYF	TGTGCCTGGAGGTCGACTTACGAGCAGTACTTC
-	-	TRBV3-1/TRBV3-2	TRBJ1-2	CASSQPPGSGYTF	TGTGCCAGCAGCCAACCCCCCGGGTCGGGCTACACCTTC
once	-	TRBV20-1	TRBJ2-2	CSLFRGGELFF	TGCAGCCTGTTTAGGGGTGGGGAGCTGTTTTTT
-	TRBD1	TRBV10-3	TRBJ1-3	CAVLQGAGNTIYF	TGTGCCGTCCTACAGGGGGCGGGAAACACCATATATTTT